A selection of T cell receptor beta chains follows, all from one sample in a study of blood T cell repertoires in COVID-19. Measured with immunoSEQ multiplex PCR; TCRdb has only the in-frame clones, and not every one. The data hold hundreds of thousands of clones, with around nine tenths observed a single time. Sequenced sample: peripheral blood. These receptor sequences come from a woman in her 70s with COVID-19, enrolled during active disease. The CDR3 runs from the conserved cysteine through the conserved F or W. The D gene is left open where the match is weak. The size entry is marked missing in some rows and otherwise reads once, few, many or a size class.

clone size: NA
V gene: TRBV5-8
J gene: TRBJ1-6
D gene: NA
CDR3 protein: CASSSRTGNNSPLHF
CDR3 DNA: TGTGCCAGCAGCTCCCGGACGGGGAATAATTCACCCCTCCACTTT

clone size: NA
V gene: TRBV24-1
J gene: TRBJ2-1
D gene: NA
CDR3 protein: CATSDFLATSYNEQFF
CDR3 DNA: TGTGCCACCAGTGATTTCCTAGCCACGTCCTACAATGAGCAGTTCTTC

clone size: NA
V gene: TRBV3-1/TRBV3-2
J gene: TRBJ2-7
D gene: NA
CDR3 protein: CASSQNYGNRGEQYF
CDR3 DNA: TGTGCCAGCAGCCAAAATTATGGCAACCGAGGCGAGCAGTACTTC

clone size: NA
V gene: TRBV10-3
J gene: TRBJ2-2
D gene: NA
CDR3 protein: CAISVQETGELFF
CDR3 DNA: TGTGCCATCAGTGTCCAGGAAACCGGGGAGCTGTTTTTT

clone size: NA
V gene: TRBV5-3
J gene: TRBJ2-7
D gene: NA
CDR3 protein: CARIGGQTNYEQYF
CDR3 DNA: TGTGCCAGAATCGGGGGACAGACAAACTACGAGCAGTACTTC

clone size: NA
V gene: TRBV18
J gene: TRBJ1-5
D gene: TRBD1
CDR3 protein: CASSPSRQGDQPQHF
CDR3 DNA: TGTGCCAGCTCACCGTCTCGACAGGGGGATCAGCCCCAGCATTTT

clone size: few
V gene: TRBV5-4
J gene: TRBJ1-2
D gene: TRBD1
CDR3 protein: CASSPRDRGSIGYTF
CDR3 DNA: TGTGCCAGCAGCCCCCGGGACAGGGGCTCTATTGGCTACACCTTC

clone size: once
V gene: TRBV7-7
J gene: TRBJ2-7
D gene: TRBD2
CDR3 protein: CASSAGLAAYEQYF
CDR3 DNA: TGTGCCAGCAGCGCGGGACTAGCGGCCTACGAGCAGTACTTC

clone size: NA
V gene: TRBV27
J gene: TRBJ1-2
D gene: NA
CDR3 protein: CASSRQGNYGYTF
CDR3 DNA: TGTGCCAGCAGTCGTCAGGGGAACTATGGCTACACCTTC

clone size: NA
V gene: TRBV27
J gene: TRBJ1-2
D gene: TRBD1
CDR3 protein: CASSPGQSFYGYTF
CDR3 DNA: TGTGCCAGCAGTCCGGGACAGAGTTTTTATGGCTACACCTTC

clone size: NA
V gene: TRBV18
J gene: TRBJ2-7
D gene: NA
CDR3 protein: CASSVQGPYEQYF
CDR3 DNA: TGTGCCAGCTCAGTACAGGGTCCCTACGAGCAGTACTTC

clone size: NA
V gene: TRBV7-9
J gene: TRBJ1-6
D gene: TRBD1
CDR3 protein: CASQGDDSPLHF
CDR3 DNA: TGTGCCAGCCAGGGGGACGATTCACCCCTCCACTTT

clone size: NA
V gene: TRBV27
J gene: TRBJ1-1
D gene: NA
CDR3 protein: CAYVGEEAFF
CDR3 DNA: TGTGCCTACGTCGGGGAGGAAGCTTTCTTT

clone size: NA
V gene: TRBV28
J gene: TRBJ1-5
D gene: NA
CDR3 protein: CASSPPGTYQPQHF
CDR3 DNA: TGTGCCAGCAGCCCGCCAGGGACTTATCAGCCCCAGCATTTT

clone size: NA
V gene: TRBV3-1/TRBV3-2
J gene: TRBJ1-1
D gene: NA
CDR3 protein: CASSQGRGGTEAFF
CDR3 DNA: TGTGCCAGCAGCCAGGGAAGGGGGGGCACTGAAGCTTTCTTT

clone size: many
V gene: TRBV7-6
J gene: TRBJ2-3
D gene: NA
CDR3 protein: CASSLQTTDTQYF
CDR3 DNA: TGTGCCAGCAGCCTCCAGACAACAGATACGCAGTATTTT

clone size: NA
V gene: TRBV6-5
J gene: TRBJ1-1
D gene: NA
CDR3 protein: CASSYLAGPMNTEAFF
CDR3 DNA: TGTGCCAGCAGTTACTTGGCAGGGCCGATGAACACTGAAGCTTTCTTT

clone size: NA
V gene: TRBV4-3
J gene: TRBJ1-2
D gene: NA
CDR3 protein: CASSQGWEGGSYGYTF
CDR3 DNA: TGCGCCAGCAGCCAAGGCTGGGAGGGAGGCAGCTATGGCTACACCTTC

clone size: NA
V gene: TRBV5-1
J gene: TRBJ2-3
D gene: NA
CDR3 protein: CASSFASSTDTQYF
CDR3 DNA: TGCGCCAGCAGCTTCGCGTCTAGCACAGATACGCAGTATTTT

clone size: NA
V gene: TRBV5-8
J gene: TRBJ2-2
D gene: NA
CDR3 protein: CASSGRLDTGELFF
CDR3 DNA: TGTGCCAGCAGCGGCAGACTAGACACCGGGGAGCTGTTTTTT

clone size: many
V gene: TRBV6-6
J gene: TRBJ1-2
D gene: TRBD1
CDR3 protein: CASSLETGYGYTF
CDR3 DNA: TGTGCCAGCAGCCTAGAGACAGGGTATGGCTACACCTTC

clone size: NA
V gene: TRBV11-3
J gene: TRBJ1-2
D gene: NA
CDR3 protein: CASSLDVGTGRENTF
CDR3 DNA: TGTGCCAGCAGCTTAGATGTTGGAACAGGGAGGGAAAACACCTTC

clone size: NA
V gene: TRBV19
J gene: TRBJ1-2
D gene: TRBD1
CDR3 protein: CASSSADREVYGYTF
CDR3 DNA: TGTGCCAGTAGTTCCGCGGACAGGGAAGTTTATGGCTACACCTTC

clone size: once
V gene: TRBV28
J gene: TRBJ1-4
D gene: TRBD1
CDR3 protein: CASRSTGGAREKLFF
CDR3 DNA: TGTGCCAGCAGGAGCACAGGGGGCGCAAGAGAAAAACTGTTTTTT

clone size: NA
V gene: TRBV2
J gene: TRBJ1-5
D gene: NA
CDR3 protein: CASSEETASNQPQHF
CDR3 DNA: TGTGCCAGCAGTGAGGAGACAGCCAGCAATCAGCCCCAGCATTTT

clone size: once
V gene: TRBV7-9
J gene: TRBJ1-2
D gene: NA
CDR3 protein: CASIPRGLEGYTF
CDR3 DNA: TGTGCCAGCATCCCTAGGGGTCTGGAAGGCTACACCTTC

clone size: NA
V gene: TRBV12-3/TRBV12-4
J gene: TRBJ2-5
D gene: NA
CDR3 protein: CASSSQGRETQYF
CDR3 DNA: TGTGCCAGCAGTTCGCAGGGGAGAGAGACCCAGTACTTC

clone size: NA
V gene: TRBV7-2
J gene: TRBJ2-7
D gene: TRBD1
CDR3 protein: CASSLGSGGSYEQYF
CDR3 DNA: TGTGCCAGCAGCTTAGGGTCAGGGGGCTCCTACGAGCAGTACTTC

clone size: NA
V gene: TRBV5-1
J gene: TRBJ2-7
D gene: TRBD1
CDR3 protein: CASSLAWTGGAGEQYF
CDR3 DNA: TGCGCCAGCAGCTTGGCTTGGACAGGGGGGGCTGGCGAGCAGTACTTC

clone size: NA
V gene: TRBV9
J gene: TRBJ2-3
D gene: NA
CDR3 protein: CATGARDGENTDTQYF
CDR3 DNA: TGTGCCACCGGGGCGCGGGACGGCGAAAACACAGATACGCAGTATTTT

clone size: NA
V gene: TRBV7-6
J gene: TRBJ1-2
D gene: TRBD1
CDR3 protein: CASSRWTGEGYTF
CDR3 DNA: TGTGCCAGCAGCCGCTGGACAGGGGAAGGCTACACCTTC

clone size: NA
V gene: TRBV5-1
J gene: TRBJ1-4
D gene: TRBD1
CDR3 protein: CASSFAGTGDEKLFF
CDR3 DNA: TGCGCCAGCAGCTTCGCCGGGACAGGGGACGAAAAACTGTTTTTT

clone size: NA
V gene: TRBV3-1/TRBV3-2
J gene: TRBJ1-1
D gene: NA
CDR3 protein: CASSRQGETEAFF
CDR3 DNA: TGTGCCAGCAGCCGCCAGGGTGAGACTGAAGCTTTCTTT

clone size: NA
V gene: TRBV6-5
J gene: TRBJ1-1
D gene: NA
CDR3 protein: CASRVGRNTEAFF
CDR3 DNA: TGTGCCAGCAGGGTTGGCAGGAACACTGAAGCTTTCTTT

clone size: NA
V gene: TRBV29-1
J gene: TRBJ1-1
D gene: TRBD1
CDR3 protein: CSGGQMNTEAFF
CDR3 DNA: TGCAGCGGGGGACAGATGAACACTGAAGCTTTCTTT

clone size: NA
V gene: TRBV5-4
J gene: TRBJ2-6
D gene: NA
CDR3 protein: CASSLVIAGANVLTF
CDR3 DNA: TGTGCCAGCAGCTTGGTTATAGCTGGGGCCAACGTCCTGACTTTC

clone size: NA
V gene: TRBV3-1/TRBV3-2
J gene: TRBJ2-3
D gene: TRBD1
CDR3 protein: CASSPTGSNTDTQYF
CDR3 DNA: TGTGCCAGCAGCCCGACAGGGTCTAACACAGATACGCAGTATTTT

clone size: NA
V gene: TRBV19
J gene: TRBJ1-2
D gene: NA
CDR3 protein: CASSIRYGYTF
CDR3 DNA: TGTGCCAGTAGTATCCGGTATGGCTACACCTTC

clone size: NA
V gene: TRBV9
J gene: TRBJ2-2
D gene: NA
CDR3 protein: CASSVKGDTGELFF
CDR3 DNA: TGTGCCAGCAGCGTAAAAGGGGACACCGGGGAGCTGTTTTTT

clone size: NA
V gene: TRBV3-1/TRBV3-2
J gene: TRBJ2-5
D gene: TRBD2
CDR3 protein: CARSHVRGGGQETQYF
CDR3 DNA: TGTGCCCGCAGCCACGTGCGCGGGGGGGGGCAAGAGACCCAGTACTTC

clone size: NA
V gene: TRBV2
J gene: TRBJ1-1
D gene: NA
CDR3 protein: CASSESGNTEAFF
CDR3 DNA: TGTGCCAGCAGTGAATCCGGGAACACTGAAGCTTTCTTT

clone size: NA
V gene: TRBV7-2
J gene: TRBJ2-7
D gene: NA
CDR3 protein: CASSSPGSRYEQYF
CDR3 DNA: TGTGCCAGCAGCTCCCCCGGGTCGCGCTACGAGCAGTACTTC

clone size: NA
V gene: TRBV5-1
J gene: TRBJ1-1
D gene: NA
CDR3 protein: CASSSGQGGANTEAFF
CDR3 DNA: TGCGCCAGCAGCTCGGGCCAAGGAGGGGCTAACACTGAAGCTTTCTTT

clone size: NA
V gene: TRBV19
J gene: TRBJ1-2
D gene: TRBD1
CDR3 protein: CASTRDSPYGYTF
CDR3 DNA: TGTGCCAGTACCCGGGACAGCCCCTATGGCTACACCTTC

clone size: NA
V gene: TRBV3-1/TRBV3-2
J gene: TRBJ2-3
D gene: NA
CDR3 protein: CASSQGLLGVGDTQYF
CDR3 DNA: TGTGCCAGCAGCCAAGGGCTGCTCGGGGTGGGAGATACGCAGTATTTT

clone size: NA
V gene: TRBV2
J gene: TRBJ1-2
D gene: NA
CDR3 protein: CASRSGGWGYTF
CDR3 DNA: TGTGCCAGCAGATCCGGCGGTTGGGGCTACACCTTC

clone size: once
V gene: TRBV7-6
J gene: TRBJ2-1
D gene: TRBD2
CDR3 protein: CASSSHRTSGGQNEQFF
CDR3 DNA: TGTGCCAGCAGCTCTCACCGGACTAGCGGGGGGCAGAATGAGCAGTTCTTC

clone size: NA
V gene: TRBV5-1
J gene: TRBJ2-7
D gene: TRBD1
CDR3 protein: CASSLATGIGEQYF
CDR3 DNA: TGCGCCAGCAGCTTGGCGACAGGGATCGGCGAGCAGTACTTC

clone size: NA
V gene: TRBV24-1
J gene: TRBJ2-2
D gene: NA
CDR3 protein: CATSGQTGTGELFF
CDR3 DNA: TGTGCCACCAGTGGCCAGACGGGAACCGGGGAGCTGTTTTTT

clone size: NA
V gene: TRBV24-1
J gene: TRBJ1-2
D gene: TRBD1
CDR3 protein: CATSDWTGSGYTF
CDR3 DNA: TGTGCCACCAGTGATTGGACAGGAAGCGGCTACACCTTC

clone size: once
V gene: TRBV9
J gene: TRBJ2-1
D gene: TRBD2
CDR3 protein: CASSFTGTSGSVEQFF
CDR3 DNA: TGTGCCAGCAGCTTCACCGGGACTAGCGGTTCCGTTGAGCAGTTCTTC

clone size: NA
V gene: TRBV21-1
J gene: TRBJ1-6
D gene: NA
CDR3 protein: CASSKPPGQGLHSPLHF
CDR3 DNA: TGTGCCAGCAGCAAACCTCCGGGACAGGGGTTGCATTCACCCCTCCACTTT

clone size: NA
V gene: TRBV5-1
J gene: TRBJ2-5
D gene: NA
CDR3 protein: CASSLEGGGETQYF
CDR3 DNA: TGCGCCAGCAGCTTGGAGGGAGGCGGGGAGACCCAGTACTTC

clone size: NA
V gene: TRBV11-2
J gene: TRBJ1-3
D gene: NA
CDR3 protein: CASSLRRGSGNTIYF
CDR3 DNA: TGTGCCAGCAGCTTGAGGAGGGGCAGCGGAAACACCATATATTTT

clone size: NA
V gene: TRBV30
J gene: TRBJ1-1
D gene: TRBD1
CDR3 protein: CAWTEGANTEAFF
CDR3 DNA: TGTGCCTGGACGGAGGGGGCTAACACTGAAGCTTTCTTT

clone size: NA
V gene: TRBV9
J gene: TRBJ1-1
D gene: NA
CDR3 protein: CASSSSRGTEAFF
CDR3 DNA: TGTGCCAGCAGCTCATCTAGGGGCACTGAAGCTTTCTTT

clone size: NA
V gene: TRBV11-2
J gene: TRBJ2-7
D gene: NA
CDR3 protein: CASSLFTYEQYF
CDR3 DNA: TGTGCCAGCAGCCTCTTTACCTACGAGCAGTACTTC